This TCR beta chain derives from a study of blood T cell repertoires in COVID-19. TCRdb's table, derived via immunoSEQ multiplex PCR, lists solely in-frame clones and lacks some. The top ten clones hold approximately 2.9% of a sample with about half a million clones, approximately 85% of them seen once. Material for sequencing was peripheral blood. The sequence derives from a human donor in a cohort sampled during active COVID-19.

The CDR3 region has the DNA TGTGCTAGTGGTGGCGACAGGGGGCTAAACACCATATATTTT. It codes for CASGGDRGLNTIYF. The V and J genes are TRBV12-5 and TRBJ1-3; 10 bases are shared with TRBD1. The CDR3 has 14 amino acids. Germline CDR1 is LGHNT and CDR2 is FRNRAP. Trimming cost V 5 bases and J 6 bases; bases outside gene matches: 4.